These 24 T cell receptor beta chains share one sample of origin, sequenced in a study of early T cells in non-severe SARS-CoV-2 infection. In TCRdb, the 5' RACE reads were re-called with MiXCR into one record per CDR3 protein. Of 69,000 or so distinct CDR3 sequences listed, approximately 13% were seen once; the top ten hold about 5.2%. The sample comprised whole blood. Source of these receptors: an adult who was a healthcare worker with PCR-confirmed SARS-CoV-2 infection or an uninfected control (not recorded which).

CDR3 in amino acids: CASSQDDTAYEQYF. Written as DNA, the CDR3 is TGTGCCAGCAGCCAAGATGATACAGCCTACGAGCAGTACTTC. The rearrangement joins TRBV3-1 to TRBJ2-7; D unclear. Germline CDR1 and CDR2: LGHDT and YNNKEL (reference sequence). The V and J ends lost 0 bases and 2 bases respectively, with 8 bases between them. The CDR3 has 14 amino acids.

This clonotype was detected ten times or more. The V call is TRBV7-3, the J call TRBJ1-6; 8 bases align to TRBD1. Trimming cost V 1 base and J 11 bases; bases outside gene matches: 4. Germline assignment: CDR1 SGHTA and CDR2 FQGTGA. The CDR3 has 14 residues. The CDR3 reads CASSLRGQGTPLHF. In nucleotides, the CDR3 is TGTGCCAGCAGCTTAAGAGGACAGGGAACACCCCTCCACTTT.

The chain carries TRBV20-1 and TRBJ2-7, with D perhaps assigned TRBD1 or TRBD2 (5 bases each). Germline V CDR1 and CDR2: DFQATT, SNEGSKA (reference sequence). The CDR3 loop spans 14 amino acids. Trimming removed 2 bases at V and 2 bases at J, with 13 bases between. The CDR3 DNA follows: TGCAGTGCTAGAAGCAGGGAGAAAGCCTACGAGCAGTACTTC. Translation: CSARSREKAYEQYF.

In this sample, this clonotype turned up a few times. This chain's CDR3 is CASRTLGYGYTF. CDR3 DNA: TGTGCCAGCCGAACCCTGGGCTATGGCTACACCTTC. The chain joins TRBV12-3 or TRBV12-4 to TRBJ1-2; D gene unclear. Between the trimmed V and J ends, which lost 8 bases and 4 bases, there was a span of 11 bases. The CDR3 consists of 12 residues.

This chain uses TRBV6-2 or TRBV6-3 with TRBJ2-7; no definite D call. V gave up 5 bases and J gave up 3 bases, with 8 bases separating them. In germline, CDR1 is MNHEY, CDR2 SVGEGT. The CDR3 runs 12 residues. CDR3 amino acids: CASSIGIYEQYF. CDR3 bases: TGTGCCAGCAGTATAGGCATCTACGAGCAGTACTTC.

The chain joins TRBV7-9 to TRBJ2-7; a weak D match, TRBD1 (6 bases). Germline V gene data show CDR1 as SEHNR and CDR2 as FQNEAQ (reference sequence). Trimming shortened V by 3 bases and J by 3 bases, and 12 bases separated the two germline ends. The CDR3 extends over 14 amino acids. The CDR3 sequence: CASSLGASSYEQYF. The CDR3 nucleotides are TGTGCCAGCAGCTTGGGGGCGTCTAGCTACGAGCAGTACTTC.

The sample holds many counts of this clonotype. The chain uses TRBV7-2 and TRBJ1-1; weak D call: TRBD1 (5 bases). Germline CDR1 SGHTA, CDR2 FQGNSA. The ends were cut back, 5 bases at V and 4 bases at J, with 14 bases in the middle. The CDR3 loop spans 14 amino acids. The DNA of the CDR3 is TGTGCCAGCAGCAGCCCAGGGAGGGCCACTGAAGCTTTCTTT. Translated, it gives CASSSPGRATEAFF. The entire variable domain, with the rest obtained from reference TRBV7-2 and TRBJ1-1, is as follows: GAGVSQSPSNKVTEKGKDVELRCDPISGHTALYWYRQSLGQGLEFLIYFQGNSAPDKSGLPSDRFSAERTGGSVSTLTIQRTQQEDSAVYLCASSSPGRATEAFFGQGTRLTVV.

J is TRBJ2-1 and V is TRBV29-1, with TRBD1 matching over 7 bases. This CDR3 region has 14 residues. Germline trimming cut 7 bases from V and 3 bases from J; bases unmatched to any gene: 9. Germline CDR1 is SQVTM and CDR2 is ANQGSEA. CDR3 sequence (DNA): TGCAGCGCACCGGTGTCAGGGGGCTACAATGAGCAGTTCTTC. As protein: CSAPVSGGYNEQFF.

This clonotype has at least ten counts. The CDR3 DNA sequence: TGTGCCAGCAGCCCGCAGGGACAGGGCTACAATGAGCAGTTCTTC. Its protein product is CASSPQGQGYNEQFF. This chain joins TRBV12-3 or TRBV12-4 and TRBJ2-1, with 9 bases that match TRBD1. This CDR3 has 15 residues. Trimming removed 6 bases from V and 3 bases from J; junction bases left unmatched: 6.

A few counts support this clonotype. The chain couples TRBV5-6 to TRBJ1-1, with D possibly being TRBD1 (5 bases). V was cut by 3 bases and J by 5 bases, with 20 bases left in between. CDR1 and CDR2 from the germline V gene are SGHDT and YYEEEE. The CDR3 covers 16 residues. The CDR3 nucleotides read TGTGCCAGCAGCTCACCCAGGCAGGGAGAGCGGACTGAAGCTTTCTTT. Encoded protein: CASSSPRQGERTEAFF.

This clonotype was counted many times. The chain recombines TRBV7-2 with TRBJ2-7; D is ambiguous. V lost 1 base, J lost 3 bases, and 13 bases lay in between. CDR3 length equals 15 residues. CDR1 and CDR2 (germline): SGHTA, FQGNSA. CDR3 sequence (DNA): TGTGCCAGCAGCTTAGGGCTAATTTCCAACTACGAGCAGTACTTC. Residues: CASSLGLISNYEQYF.

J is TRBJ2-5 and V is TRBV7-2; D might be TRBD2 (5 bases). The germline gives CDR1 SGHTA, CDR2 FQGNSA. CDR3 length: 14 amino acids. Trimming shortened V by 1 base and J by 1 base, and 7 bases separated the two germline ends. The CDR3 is CASSLDGVQETQYF. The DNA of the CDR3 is TGTGCCAGCAGCTTAGACGGGGTCCAAGAGACCCAGTACTTC.

The CDR3 sequence is CASSLNPSGDTLAKNIQYF. CDR3 nucleotide sequence: TGTGCCAGCAGCTTAAATCCGTCAGGGGACACCCTAGCCAAAAACATTCAGTACTTC. V gene TRBV7-2 combines with J gene TRBJ2-4; TRBD1 is a possible D gene (6 bases). The CDR3 runs to 19 residues. V lost 2 bases and J 0 bases, leaving 20 bases between the germline ends. Germline V gene data show CDR1 as SGHTA and CDR2 as FQGNSA. The full variable domain, completed using reference TRBV7-2 and TRBJ2-4, is GAGVSQSPSNKVTEKGKDVELRCDPISGHTALYWYRQSLGQGLEFLIYFQGNSAPDKSGLPSDRFSAERTGGSVSTLTIQRTQQEDSAVYLCASSLNPSGDTLAKNIQYFGAGTRLSVL.

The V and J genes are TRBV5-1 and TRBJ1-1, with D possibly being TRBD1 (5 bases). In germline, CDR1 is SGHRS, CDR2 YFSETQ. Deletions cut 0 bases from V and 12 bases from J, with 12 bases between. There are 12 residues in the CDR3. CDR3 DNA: TGCGCCAGCAGCTTGGCCGTCGGGACGTCTTTCTTT. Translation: CASSLAVGTSFF. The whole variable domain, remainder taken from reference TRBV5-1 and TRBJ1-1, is KAGVTQTPRYLIKTRGQQVTLSCSPISGHRSVSWYQQTPGQGLQFLFEYFSETQRNKGNFPGRFSGRQFSNSRSEMNVSTLELGDSALYLCASSLAVGTSFFGQGTRLTVV.

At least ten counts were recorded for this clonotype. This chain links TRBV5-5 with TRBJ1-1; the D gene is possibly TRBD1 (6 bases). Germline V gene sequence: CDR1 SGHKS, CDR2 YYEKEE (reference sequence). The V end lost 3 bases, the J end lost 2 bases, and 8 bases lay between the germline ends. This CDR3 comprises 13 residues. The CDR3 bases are TGTGCCAGCAGCTCACAGGGCAACACTGAAGCTTTCTTT. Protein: CASSSQGNTEAFF.

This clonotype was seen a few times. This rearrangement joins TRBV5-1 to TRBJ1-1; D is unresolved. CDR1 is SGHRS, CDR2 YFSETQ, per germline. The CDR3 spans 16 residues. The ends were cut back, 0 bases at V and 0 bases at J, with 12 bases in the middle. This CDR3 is CASSLGEGLVNTEAFF. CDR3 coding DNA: TGCGCCAGCAGCTTGGGGGAGGGATTGGTGAACACTGAAGCTTTCTTT.

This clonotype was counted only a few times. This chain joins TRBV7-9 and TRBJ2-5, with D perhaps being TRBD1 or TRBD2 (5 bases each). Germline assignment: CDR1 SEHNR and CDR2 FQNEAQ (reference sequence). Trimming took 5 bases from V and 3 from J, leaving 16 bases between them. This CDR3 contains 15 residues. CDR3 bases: TGTGCCAGCAGCCTCACTTCGGGGCCCGAAGAGACCCAGTACTTC. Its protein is CASSLTSGPEETQYF.

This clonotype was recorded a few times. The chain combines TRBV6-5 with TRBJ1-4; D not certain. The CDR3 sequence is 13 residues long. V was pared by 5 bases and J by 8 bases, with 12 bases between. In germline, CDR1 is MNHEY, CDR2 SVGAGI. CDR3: CASSPPGREKLFF. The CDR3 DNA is TGTGCCAGCAGTCCACCCGGGAGGGAAAAACTGTTTTTT.

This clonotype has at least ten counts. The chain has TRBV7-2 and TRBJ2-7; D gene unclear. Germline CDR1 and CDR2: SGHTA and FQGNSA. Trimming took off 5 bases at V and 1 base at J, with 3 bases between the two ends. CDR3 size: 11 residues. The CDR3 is CASSPSYEQYF. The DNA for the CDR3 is TGTGCCAGCAGCCCTTCCTACGAGCAGTACTTC.

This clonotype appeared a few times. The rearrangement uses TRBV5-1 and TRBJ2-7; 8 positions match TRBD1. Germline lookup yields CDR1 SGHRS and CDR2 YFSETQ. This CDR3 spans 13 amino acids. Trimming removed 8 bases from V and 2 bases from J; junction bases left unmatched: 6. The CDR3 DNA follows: TGCGCCAGGTGGACAGGGACGCCCTACGAGCAGTACTTC. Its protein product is CARWTGTPYEQYF.

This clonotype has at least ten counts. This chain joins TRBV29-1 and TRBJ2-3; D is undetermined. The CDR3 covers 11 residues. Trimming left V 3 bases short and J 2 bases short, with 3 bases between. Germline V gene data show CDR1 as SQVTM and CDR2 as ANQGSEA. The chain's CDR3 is CSVDLTDTQYF. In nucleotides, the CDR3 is TGCAGCGTTGACCTCACAGATACGCAGTATTTT.

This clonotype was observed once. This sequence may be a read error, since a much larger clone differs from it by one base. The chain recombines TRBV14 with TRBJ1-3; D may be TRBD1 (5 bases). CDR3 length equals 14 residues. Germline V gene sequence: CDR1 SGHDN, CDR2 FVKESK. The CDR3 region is CASNQVTAGNTIYF. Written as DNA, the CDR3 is TGTGCCAGCAACCAAGTGACAGCTGGAAACACCATATATTTT.

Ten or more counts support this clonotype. CDR3 residues: CASSQEGAQGNTEAFF. CDR3 DNA sequence: TGCGCCAGCAGCCAAGAGGGGGCACAGGGGAACACTGAAGCTTTCTTT. V usage is TRBV4-1 and J usage is TRBJ1-1; TRBD1 is a possible D gene (6 bases). V was trimmed by 0 bases and J by 1 base, leaving 12 bases between them. The CDR3 loop spans 16 amino acids. Germline CDR1 MGHRA, CDR2 YSYEKL.

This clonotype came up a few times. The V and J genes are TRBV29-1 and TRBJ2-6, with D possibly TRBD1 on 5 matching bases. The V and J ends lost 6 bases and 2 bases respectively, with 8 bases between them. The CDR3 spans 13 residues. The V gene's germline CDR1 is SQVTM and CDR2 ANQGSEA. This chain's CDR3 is CSVPGTGANVLTF. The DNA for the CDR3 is TGCAGCGTCCCAGGGACTGGGGCCAACGTCCTGACTTTC.